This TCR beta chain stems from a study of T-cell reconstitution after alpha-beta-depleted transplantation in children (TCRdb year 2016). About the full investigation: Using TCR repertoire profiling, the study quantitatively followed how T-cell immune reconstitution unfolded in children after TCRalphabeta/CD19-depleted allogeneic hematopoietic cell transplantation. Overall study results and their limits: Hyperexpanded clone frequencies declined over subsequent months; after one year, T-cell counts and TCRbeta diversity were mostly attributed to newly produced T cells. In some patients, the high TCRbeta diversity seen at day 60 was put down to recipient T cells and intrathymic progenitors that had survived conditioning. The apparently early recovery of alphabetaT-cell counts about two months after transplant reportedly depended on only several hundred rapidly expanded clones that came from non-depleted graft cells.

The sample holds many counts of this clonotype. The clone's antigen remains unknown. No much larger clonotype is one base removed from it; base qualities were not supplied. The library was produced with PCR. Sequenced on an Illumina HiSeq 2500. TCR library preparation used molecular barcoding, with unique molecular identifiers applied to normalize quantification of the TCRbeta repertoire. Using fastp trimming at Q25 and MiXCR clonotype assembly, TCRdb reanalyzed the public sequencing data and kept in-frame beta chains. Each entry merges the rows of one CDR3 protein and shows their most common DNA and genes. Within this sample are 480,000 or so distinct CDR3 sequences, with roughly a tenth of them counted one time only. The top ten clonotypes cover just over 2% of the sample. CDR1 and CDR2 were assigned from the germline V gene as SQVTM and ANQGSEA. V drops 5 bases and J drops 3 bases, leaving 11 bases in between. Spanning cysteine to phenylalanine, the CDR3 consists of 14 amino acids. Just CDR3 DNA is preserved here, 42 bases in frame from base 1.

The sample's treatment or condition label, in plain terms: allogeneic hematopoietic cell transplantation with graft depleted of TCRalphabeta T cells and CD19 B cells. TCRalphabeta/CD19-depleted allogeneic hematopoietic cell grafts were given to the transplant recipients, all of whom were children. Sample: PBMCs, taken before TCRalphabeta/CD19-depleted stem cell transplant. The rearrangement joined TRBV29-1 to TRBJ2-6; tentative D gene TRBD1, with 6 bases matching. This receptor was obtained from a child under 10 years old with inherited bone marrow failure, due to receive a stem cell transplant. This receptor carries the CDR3 CSVRQGRGANVLTF. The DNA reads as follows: TGCAGCGTTCGGCAGGGGCGTGGGGCCAACGTCCTGACTTTC.